The subject of this entry is one TCR beta chain. What it binds is not known. The PCR had 60 Vbeta and 13 Jbeta primers. Repertoires were generated with immunoSEQ multiplex PCR, while TCRdb's copy carries only in-frame clones and drops some. Of about 96,000 clones in the sample, approximately 75% were seen once. The data originate from a study of cytomegalovirus exposure and HLA in healthy donors. The study's findings and limits: An analysis done earlier found most TCR beta V segments productive about 87% or about 30% of the time. HLA alleles showed associations with roughly 17,000 TCR beta sequences in a later analysis, at a 0.05 false discovery rate. It was reportedly the case that the classifier diagnosed cytomegalovirus status with high specificity and sensitivity. Trimming of TCR beta V- and J-genes showed a link, identified in a later analysis, to a missense DCLRE1C variant.

V trimming: 0 bases; J trimming: 3 bases; junction bases outside the gene matches: 3. Looked up from germline, CDR1 is SGHRS and CDR2 is YFSETQ. The CDR3 is made up of 15 amino acids. The TCR sequence derives from a woman between 65 and 79 years old in good health and CMV-seropositive. The sequencing sample was made of PBMCs. V is TRBV5-1 and J is TRBJ2-1, with 7 positions matching TRBD2. Here the CDR3 reads CASSLVLADYNEQFF. DNA for the CDR3: TGCGCCAGCAGCTTGGTTCTAGCGGACTACAATGAGCAGTTCTTC.